Included here is one T cell receptor beta chain sequence, with context. This sample is drawn from a study of cytomegalovirus exposure and HLA in healthy donors. Background on the study: Membership in the Caucasian-associated ancestry cluster was found for 81% of 300 to 500 genotyped donors.

60 Vbeta and 13 Jbeta primers were used in PCR. Profiling relied on immunoSEQ multiplex PCR, and the TCRdb table lists in-frame clones only, not all of them. The sample records about 160,000 clones, over 70% being singletons. V was shortened by 4 bases and J by 6 bases, with 17 bases between the two germline ends. Germline V gene data show CDR1 as SGHNT and CDR2 as YYREEE (reference sequence). The CDR3 is 15 amino acids. The rearrangement joins TRBV5-4 to TRBJ1-5; possibly TRBD1 for D (6 bases). The receptor comes from a woman aged 45-60 years in good health and CMV-seropositive. The specimen was PBMCs. CDR3 sequence reads: CASSPGGGDSQPQHF. CDR3 nucleotide sequence: TGTGCCAGCAGCCCGGGGGGGGGCGATTCTCAGCCCCAGCATTTT. The full variable domain, its missing parts supplied by reference TRBV5-4 and TRBJ1-5, is ETGVTQSPTHLIKTRGQQVTLRCSSQSGHNTVSWYQQALGQGPQFIFQYYREEENGRGNFPPRFSGLQFPNYSSELNVNALELDDSALYLCASSPGGGDSQPQHFGDGTRLSIL.